The 18 T cell receptor beta chains given below trace back to one sample, sequenced in a study of blood T cell repertoires in COVID-19. Sequenced by immunoSEQ multiplex PCR; TCRdb stores in-frame clones only, minus some. Among about 83,000 clones listed, around nine tenths were seen once. The sequencing sample was made of peripheral blood. These receptors all stem from an elderly man with active or convalescent COVID-19.

The chain carries TRBV11-3 and TRBJ2-1, with 8 positions matching TRBD2. The germline CDR1 and CDR2 sequences are SGHNT and YENEEA. The CDR3 runs to 16 residues. Trimming at V came to 7 bases and at J to 10 bases, leaving 18 bases not matched to a gene. CDR3 protein: CASTPGGTRASGEQFF. The CDR3 region has the DNA TGTGCCAGCACCCCGGGGGGGACCAGGGCCTCGGGGGAGCAGTTCTTC.

CDR3 nucleotide sequence: TGTGCCTGGAGTGTCCAGGGTAACACTGAAGCTTTCTTT. It codes for CAWSVQGNTEAFF. The gene calls are TRBV30 and TRBJ1-1, with D possibly being TRBD1 (5 bases). This CDR3 is built from 13 residues. The germline V gene encodes CDR1 GTSNPN and CDR2 SVGIG (reference sequence). V shed 0 bases and J shed 2 bases, with 7 bases lying between them.

The chain recombines TRBV19 with TRBJ1-5; the D gene is possibly TRBD1 (6 bases). V was cut by 5 bases and J by 0 bases, with 8 bases left in between. CDR1 LNHDA and CDR2 SQIVND come from the germline V gene (reference sequence). The CDR3 sequence is 14 residues long. CDR3 DNA sequence: TGTGCCAGTAGTCGGACAGATAGCAATCAGCCCCAGCATTTT. It yields the protein CASSRTDSNQPQHF.

This sequence joins TRBV7-2 and TRBJ1-2; 8 bases map to TRBD1. V was clipped by 2 bases and J by 2 bases; unmatched bases: 1. The V gene's germline CDR1 is SGHTA and CDR2 FQGNSA. CDR3 size: 14 residues. CDR3 sequence: CASSLRQGNYGYTF. DNA of the CDR3: TGTGCCAGCAGCTTAAGACAGGGGAACTATGGCTACACCTTC.

This clone was recorded once. V gene TRBV6-4 combines with J gene TRBJ1-2; a possible D gene is TRBD1 (6 bases). The CDR3 spans 15 residues. V lost 3 bases to trimming and J lost 4 bases, with 15 bases between them. The germline gives CDR1 MRHNA, CDR2 SNTAGT. DNA for the CDR3: TGTGCCAGCAGTGAGCTTAGCGGGGGCGTCTATGGCTACACCTTC. The encoded protein is CASSELSGGVYGYTF.

The chain recombines TRBV11-2 with TRBJ1-6, with D possibly being TRBD1 (5 bases). The V and J ends lost 5 bases and 0 bases respectively, with 17 bases between them. CDR3 size: 18 residues. Germline CDR1 SGHAT, CDR2 FQNNGV. CDR3 sequence (DNA): TGTGCCAGCAGCATTACGACAGCGACGAGCTCCTATAATTCACCCCTCCACTTT. As protein: CASSITTATSSYNSPLHF.

The rearrangement links TRBV5-1 to TRBJ1-1, with D possibly matching TRBD1 (6 bases). V was shortened by 2 bases and J by 2 bases, with 13 bases between the two germline ends. The CDR3 contains 15 residues. The germline gives CDR1 SGHRS, CDR2 YFSETQ. The CDR3 reads CASSFRPGTNTEAFF. The DNA for the CDR3 is TGCGCCAGCAGCTTTCGTCCGGGGACAAACACTGAAGCTTTCTTT.

The gene calls are TRBV15 and TRBJ2-5, with TRBD1 matching 7 bases. Germline V gene lookup returns CDR1 LNHNV and CDR2 YYDKDF (reference sequence). CDR3 length: 14 residues. V was pared by 5 bases and J by 2 bases, with 5 bases of the junction left unmatched. CDR3 nucleotides: TGTGCCACCAGCTTGGGACAGAGACAAGAGACCCAGTACTTC. Its protein product is CATSLGQRQETQYF.

This clone has only one observation. V is TRBV7-2 and J is TRBJ2-7; D ambiguous. Germline assignment: CDR1 SGHTA and CDR2 FQGNSA. The CDR3 loop spans 15 amino acids. V shed 1 base and J shed 9 bases, with 19 bases lying between them. The DNA of the CDR3 is TGTGCCAGCAGCTTAGTCCCCACTAATTTTGTCATGCAGTACGTC. Its translation: CASSLVPTNFVMQYV.

V and J are TRBV7-9 and TRBJ2-1; no clear D. V lost 5 bases, J lost 6 bases, and 14 bases lay in between. This CDR3 is built from 14 residues. Germline CDR1 reads SEHNR; CDR2 reads FQNEAQ (reference sequence). The DNA of the CDR3 is TGTGCCAGCAGCCCGCTAGGATCTACCAATGAGCAGTTCTTC. Translating gives CASSPLGSTNEQFF.

The rearrangement joins TRBV7-9 to TRBJ1-4, with 10 bases identical to TRBD1. Losses at the gene ends were 5 bases for V and 0 bases for J; bases not matched to a gene: 0. CDR1 SEHNR and CDR2 FQNEAQ come from the germline V gene (reference sequence). This CDR3 has 15 residues. The CDR3 loop reads CASSGTGATNEKLFF. DNA for the CDR3: TGTGCCAGCAGCGGGACAGGGGCAACTAATGAAAAACTGTTTTTT. Full variable domain (missing parts from reference TRBV7-9 and TRBJ1-4): DTGVSQNPRHKITKRGQNVTFRCDPISEHNRLYWYRQTLGQGPEFLTYFQNEAQLEKSRLLSDRFSAERPKGSFSTLEIQRTEQGDSAMYLCASSGTGATNEKLFFGSGTQLSVL.

This clone was detected a few times. This rearrangement joins TRBV2 to TRBJ2-7, with D perhaps TRBD2 (5 bases). V lost 2 bases and J 3 bases, leaving 5 bases between the germline ends. Germline-derived CDR1 and CDR2 are SNHLY and FYNNEI. The CDR3 is 12 residues long. CDR3 sequence reads: CASSETSYEQYV. The CDR3 nucleotides are TGTGCCAGCAGTGAAACTAGCTACGAGCAGTACGTC.

This clone was detected once. The chain links TRBV28 to TRBJ1-2; TRBD1 matches at 11 bases. The CDR3 is 18 amino acids. CDR1 and CDR2 (germline): MDHEN, SYDVKM. The J segment lost 4 bases and the V segment lost 4 bases, leaving 14 bases of the junction unmatched. This chain's CDR3 is CASSSLRDRGLPSYGYTF. CDR3 nucleotides: TGTGCCAGCAGTTCACTTCGGGACAGGGGGTTACCTTCCTATGGCTACACCTTC.

The V call is TRBV18, the J call TRBJ1-5; 8 bases match TRBD1. CDR1 is KGHSH, CDR2 LQKENI, per germline. The CDR3 runs 18 residues. The junction had 13 bases not matched to a gene; V was cut back by 2 bases and J by 4 bases. The CDR3 reads CASSPETGARGTNQPQHF. The CDR3 nucleotides read TGTGCCAGCTCACCAGAGACAGGGGCTCGTGGGACAAATCAGCCCCAGCATTTT.

This sequence joins TRBV29-1 and TRBJ2-5, with D tentatively TRBD1 (7 bases). The germline gives CDR1 SQVTM, CDR2 ANQGSEA. V shed 7 bases and J shed 5 bases, with 11 bases lying between them. The CDR3 covers 11 residues. CDR3 amino acids: CSGGGGETQYF. The DNA for the CDR3 is TGCAGCGGTGGAGGGGGCGAGACCCAGTACTTC.

The chain has TRBV6-1 and TRBJ2-3; D not certain. CDR3 size: 13 residues. Germline CDR1 MNHNS, CDR2 SASEGT. The V and J ends lost 7 bases and 1 base respectively, with 9 bases between them. The CDR3 sequence: CASTERGTDTQYF. DNA of the CDR3: TGTGCCAGCACGGAGAGAGGCACAGATACGCAGTATTTT.

The chain recombines TRBV19 with TRBJ1-1; D is uncertain. The V end was cut by 7 bases, the J end by 3 bases, with 12 bases between. This CDR3 has 13 amino acids. Germline V gene data show CDR1 as LNHDA and CDR2 as SQIVND (reference sequence). The CDR3 sequence: CASTRQFYTEAFF. The CDR3 DNA reads as TGTGCCAGTACGCGACAATTCTACACTGAAGCTTTCTTT. Looking up the rest from reference TRBV19 and TRBJ1-1 gives the full variable domain: DGGITQSPKYLFRKEGQNVTLSCEQNLNHDAMYWYRQDPGQGLRLIYYSQIVNDFQKGDIAEGYSVSREKKESFPLTVTSAQKNPTAFYLCASTRQFYTEAFFGQGTRLTVV.

This clone was seen just once. The rearrangement links TRBV11-3 to TRBJ2-2; D might be TRBD2 (6 bases). The length of the CDR3 is 17 residues. V lost 8 bases and J lost 5, with 24 bases in between. Germline V gene sequence: CDR1 SGHNT, CDR2 YENEEA. The CDR3 loop is CASRTTAQRGGTGELFF. In DNA form, the CDR3 reads TGTGCCAGCCGGACTACAGCCCAGAGAGGAGGGACCGGGGAGCTGTTTTTT.